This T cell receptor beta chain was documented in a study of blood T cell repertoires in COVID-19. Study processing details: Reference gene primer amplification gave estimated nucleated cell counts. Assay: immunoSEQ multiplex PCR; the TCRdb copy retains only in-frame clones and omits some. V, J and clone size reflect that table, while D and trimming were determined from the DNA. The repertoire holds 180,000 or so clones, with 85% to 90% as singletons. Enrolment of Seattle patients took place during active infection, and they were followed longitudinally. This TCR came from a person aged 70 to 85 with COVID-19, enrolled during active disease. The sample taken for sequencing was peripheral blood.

DNA for the CDR3: TGTGCCAGCTCACCAGGGCCGACCGAAAACACCGGGGAGCTGTTTTTT. The encoded protein is CASSPGPTENTGELFF. V usage is TRBV18 and J usage is TRBJ2-2; unclear D gene. The germline V gene encodes CDR1 KGHSH and CDR2 LQKENI. This CDR3 region has 16 residues. Deletions cut 2 bases from V and 2 bases from J, with 12 bases between.